The sample holds many counts of the clone carrying this T cell receptor beta chain. This specimen comes from a study of cytomegalovirus exposure and HLA in healthy donors. Sequencing was performed with immunoSEQ multiplex PCR; in TCRdb, only in-frame clones are kept and a portion is missing. The data show more than 110,000 clones, 70% to 90% seen once. The source of this sequence is a woman between 18 and 29 years old in good health and CMV-seropositive. Sequences were obtained from PBMCs.

The CDR3 region is CASTEVGTGLSYGYTF. CDR3 bases: TGTGCCAGCACCGAAGTGGGGACAGGACTTTCCTATGGCTACACCTTC. This chain uses TRBV28 with TRBJ1-2, with 8 nucleotides matching TRBD1. J lost 4 bases, V lost 7 bases, and 14 bases had no gene match. Germline-derived CDR1 and CDR2 are MDHEN and SYDVKM. This CDR3 region has 16 residues.